This T cell receptor beta chain was profiled in a study of PD-1 blockade in classical Hodgkin lymphoma. Study-wide context: Patients were treated with nivolumab at 3 mg/kg, and this was given intravenously every 2 weeks. Study findings and constraints: Relative to healthy donors, newly diagnosed patients reportedly had lower baseline TCR diversity, which was reported as lower still in relapsed/refractory patients. At C4D1, TCR diversity had climbed significantly for CD4+ cells, though not for CD8+ cells.

Profiled with immunoSEQ multiplex PCR; TCRdb holds only in-frame clones, not every one. In the table there are roughly 17,000 clones, roughly 80% of which are singletons. This clone has just a few counts. Antigen specificity is unknown. Per germline, CDR1 SGHRS and CDR2 YFSETQ. The CDR3 is 14 amino acids. Trimming pared 3 bases from V and 5 bases from J, leaving 15 bases between. Time point given: cycle 4 day 1 (C4D1), after five to seven weeks of nivolumab. Each patient relapsed following autologous stem cell transplantation, and prior brentuximab vedotin exposure differed. Patients had relapsed/refractory classical Hodgkin lymphoma with complete response, partial response or progressive disease as best response.

The sample consisted of peripheral blood mononuclear cells (PBMCs), taken before the fourth cycle of nivolumab. The chain carries TRBV5-1 and TRBJ2-7; the D gene is possibly TRBD2 (7 bases). This TCR came from a human donor with classical Hodgkin lymphoma. DNA for the CDR3: TGCGCCAGCAGCTCTACAGGGACTAACCACGAGCAGTACTTC. Translation: CASSSTGTNHEQYF.